This T cell receptor beta chain derives from a study of CD8+ T cells in alopecia areata. Study overall: Treatment of the treated patients consisted of oral tofacitinib, 5 to 10 mg twice daily.

Treatment in this sample: oral pan-JAK inhibitor, 5-10 mg twice daily. Study-level findings and limits: There were many expanded lesional clones persisting in scalp and blood during tofacitinib. Uncertainty remains about how baseline CD8+ expansion links to response, with one nonresponder. Mouse data revealed clearer TCR sharing than patient data did, a gap possibly tied to HLA.

This clone was seen a few times. What it recognizes is unknown. cDNA reverse transcribed from extracted RNA served as the sequencing template. The table came from immunoSEQ multiplex PCR; TCRdb's copy has only in-frame clones and leaves some out. This table has over 60,000 clones, 35% to 55% appearing once. The material sequenced was CD8+ T cells sorted from blood, taken between weeks 36 and 40, from a patient treated with tofacitinib. The source of this sequence is a human donor with alopecia areata.

The CDR3 nucleotides are TGTGCCAGCACCCGGACCTGGGTCTACGACGAGCAGTACTTC. This encodes CASTRTWVYDEQYF. The genes are TRBV5-5 and TRBJ2-7, with D hard to call. The V and J ends lost 6 bases and 5 bases respectively, with 18 bases between them. Germline assignment: CDR1 SGHKS and CDR2 YYEKEE (reference sequence). The CDR3 is 14 residues long.